The source of this T cell receptor beta chain is a study of breast tumors, draining lymph nodes, adjacent tissues. Samples came from axillary lymph nodes draining the breast cancer. Between the trimmed V and J ends, which lost 0 bases and 4 bases, there was a span of 15 bases. CDR1 and CDR2 (germline): DFQATT, SNEGSKA (reference sequence). The CDR3 is made up of 16 amino acids. This clonotype was seen more than once but under ten times. One entry per CDR3 protein results from TCRdb running MiXCR on the multiplex PCR reads. The repertoire consists of about 100,000 distinct CDR3 sequences, with around 21% occurring once and the leading ten covering around 1.2%.

Sequenced sample: axillary lymph node tissue. The TCR originated in a female donor with breast cancer. Some clones in this sample may be carry-over from other donors' samples. The rearrangement links TRBV20-1 to TRBJ2-2, with a weak D call TRBD2 (7 bases). The CDR3 bases are TGCAGTGCTAGAGATCTCCGGGGGGCTAGCACCGGGGAGCTGTTTTTT. It codes for CSARDLRGASTGELFF.